The 5 T cell receptor beta chains below were found in one sample sequenced in a study of cytomegalovirus exposure and HLA in healthy donors. 60 Vbeta and 13 Jbeta primers were used in PCR. Profiling relied on immunoSEQ multiplex PCR, and the TCRdb table lists in-frame clones only, not all of them. This sample's table reports approximately 46,000 clones. The sequencing input was PBMCs. The receptors were gathered from a male donor in good health and CMV-seronegative.

The rearrangement uses TRBV5-4 and TRBJ2-5; D possibly corresponds to TRBD2 (5 bases). The J call is doubtful: the DNA matches TRBJ2-7 better. Per the germline V gene, CDR1 is SGHNT and CDR2 is YYREEE (reference sequence). This CDR3 is built from 14 residues. The CDR3 bases are TGTGCCAGCAGCCTCGGAGGTACCACCTACGAGCAGTACTTC. It is translated as CASSLGGTTYEQYF.

CDR3 amino acids: CASSSGLAPYEQYF. The CDR3 DNA sequence: TGCGCCAGCAGCTCGGGACTAGCTCCCTACGAGCAGTACTTC. The chain uses TRBV5-1 and TRBJ2-7, with 9 bases lining up with TRBD2. The CDR3 is made up of 14 amino acids. Germline V CDR1 and CDR2: SGHRS, YFSETQ. Germline trimming cut 3 bases from V and 2 bases from J; bases unmatched to any gene: 3.

The chain links TRBV6-5 to TRBJ2-7, with 9 bases aligning to TRBD1. The CDR3 is made up of 15 amino acids. Germline values: CDR1 MNHEY, CDR2 SVGAGI. The trim removed 2 bases at V and 2 bases at J, leaving 4 bases unmatched. CDR3 nucleotide sequence: TGTGCCAGCAGTTACCGGGACAGGGCCGCCTACGAGCAGTACTTC. Amino acids: CASSYRDRAAYEQYF.

V gene TRBV9 combines with J gene TRBJ2-7; 7 positions agree with TRBD1. V was clipped by 3 bases and J by 4 bases; unmatched bases: 10. Germline CDR1 reads SGDLS; CDR2 reads YYNGEE. The CDR3 has 15 residues. The CDR3 reads CASSEGWTGSYEQYF. CDR3 in DNA: TGTGCCAGCAGCGAGGGGTGGACAGGATCTTACGAGCAGTACTTC.

For the CDR3, the DNA is TGCGCCAGCAGCCAAGATCGTAGTTTGGAGCAGTACTTC. Protein: CASSQDRSLEQYF. This chain uses TRBV4-1 with TRBJ2-7; D remains ambiguous. The germline V gene has CDR1 MGHRA and CDR2 YSYEKL. The V and J ends lost 0 bases and 7 bases respectively, with 10 bases between them. The CDR3 is made up of 13 amino acids.